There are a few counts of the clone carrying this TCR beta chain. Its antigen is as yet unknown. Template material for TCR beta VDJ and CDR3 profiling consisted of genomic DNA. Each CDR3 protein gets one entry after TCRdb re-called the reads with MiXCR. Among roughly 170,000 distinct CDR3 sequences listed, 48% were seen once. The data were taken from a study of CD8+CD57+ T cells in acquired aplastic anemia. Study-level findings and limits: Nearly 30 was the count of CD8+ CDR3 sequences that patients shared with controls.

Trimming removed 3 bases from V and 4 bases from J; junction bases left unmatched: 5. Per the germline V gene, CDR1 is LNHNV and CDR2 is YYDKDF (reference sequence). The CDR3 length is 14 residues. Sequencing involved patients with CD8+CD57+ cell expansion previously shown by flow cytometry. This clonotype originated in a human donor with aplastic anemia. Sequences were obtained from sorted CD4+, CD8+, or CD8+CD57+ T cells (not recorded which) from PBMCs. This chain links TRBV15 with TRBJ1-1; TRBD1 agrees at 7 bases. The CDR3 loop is CATSRDDRVTEAFF. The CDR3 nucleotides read TGTGCCACCAGCAGGGACGACAGGGTCACTGAAGCTTTCTTT.